This entry lists 23 T cell receptor beta chains sequenced from one sample in a study of cytomegalovirus exposure and HLA in healthy donors. Primers: 60 Vbeta forward and 13 Jbeta reverse. The data were produced by immunoSEQ multiplex PCR, yet TCRdb's version contains in-frame clones alone and is incomplete. The sample carries 150,000 to 200,000 clones, 70% to 80% recorded once. Sequencing used PBMCs. These receptor sequences come from a man between 50 and 59 years old in good health and CMV-seropositive.

The V call is TRBV11-2, the J call TRBJ2-1; D is possibly TRBD1 (5 bases). This CDR3 contains 17 residues. The ends were cut back, 1 base at V and 2 bases at J, with 15 bases in the middle. Germline values: CDR1 SGHAT, CDR2 FQNNGV. The CDR3 region is CASSLVPQVAAYNEQFF. The CDR3 region has the DNA TGTGCCAGCAGCTTAGTGCCACAGGTAGCCGCCTACAATGAGCAGTTCTTC.

The rearrangement joins TRBV7-8 to TRBJ1-2; D is perhaps TRBD1 (5 bases). The CDR3 runs 15 residues. Trimming removed 8 bases at V and 5 bases at J, with 21 bases between. Germline V gives CDR1 SGHVS, CDR2 FQNEAQ. As DNA, the CDR3 is TGTGCCAGCCGGGGGTACAGCTCATCGGGGTATGGCTACACCTTC. Translation gives CASRGYSSSGYGYTF.

The genes are TRBV19 and TRBJ2-5, with 7 bases identical to TRBD2. V trimming: 3 bases; J trimming: 4 bases; junction bases outside the gene matches: 8. CDR1 is LNHDA and CDR2 is SQIVND in the germline V gene (reference sequence). The CDR3 runs 15 residues. The CDR3 loop reads CASSMSGLPRETQYF. The CDR3 bases are TGTGCCAGTAGTATGTCGGGACTACCTCGAGAGACCCAGTACTTC.

Regarding this clone: A much larger clone differs from this one at a single base, so this may be a read error. The sample carries other DNA sequences with the same CDR3. The chain couples TRBV6-1 to TRBJ2-6; weak D call: TRBD1 (5 bases). CDR1 and CDR2 from the germline V gene are MNHNS and SASEGT. This CDR3 is built from 15 residues. CDR3 residues: CASSEDSSGANVLTF. In DNA form, the CDR3 reads TGTGCCAGCAGTGAAGACAGCTCTGGGGCTAACGTCCTGACTTTC.

The rearrangement uses TRBV4-3 and TRBJ2-5; a weak D match, TRBD2 (7 bases). The assigned J gene may be wrong: the sequence end matches TRBJ2-7 better. Germline V CDR1 and CDR2: LGHNA, YSLEER. This CDR3 has 16 amino acids. The CDR3 region is CASSQEAGGRSYEQYF. The CDR3 coding sequence is TGCGCCAGCAGCCAAGAGGCCGGGGGGCGGTCCTACGAGCAGTACTTC.

CDR3 nucleotides: TGTGCCAGCAGCCCGTCCGGGACAGGGGTATATGGCTACACCTTC. Encoded protein: CASSPSGTGVYGYTF. The chain employs TRBV7-2 and TRBJ1-2; 10 nucleotides match TRBD1. CDR1 and CDR2 (germline): SGHTA, FQGNSA. The CDR3 is 15 residues long. J was trimmed by 5 bases and V by 5 bases; bases with no gene match: 8. The full variable domain, completed using reference TRBV7-2 and TRBJ1-2, is GAGVSQSPSNKVTEKGKDVELRCDPISGHTALYWYRQSLGQGLEFLIYFQGNSAPDKSGLPSDRFSAERTGGSVSTLTIQRTQQEDSAVYLCASSPSGTGVYGYTFGSGTRLTVV.

The rearrangement joins TRBV4-3 to TRBJ2-1; 9 bases are shared with TRBD1. Germline CDR1 LGHNA, CDR2 YSLEER. V shed 0 bases and J 5 bases; nucleotides not matched to a gene: 8. The CDR3 consists of 17 residues. Here the CDR3 reads CASSQEPGQGFNNEQFF. The CDR3 DNA reads TGCGCCAGCAGCCAAGAACCGGGACAGGGTTTTAACAATGAGCAGTTCTTC.

The chain joins TRBV4-1 to TRBJ2-5; tentatively, D is TRBD1 (5 bases). The V end was cut by 1 base, the J end by 2 bases, with 11 bases between. Germline CDR1 is MGHRA and CDR2 is YSYEKL. There are 15 residues in the CDR3. CDR3 protein: CASSQGDRPQETQYF. The CDR3 nucleotides are TGCGCCAGCAGCCAAGGTGACAGACCTCAAGAGACCCAGTACTTC.

The count of this clone is one. V and J are TRBV7-3 and TRBJ1-5; tentatively, D is TRBD1 (5 bases). This CDR3 comprises 14 residues. Trimming took 2 bases from V and 9 from J, leaving 14 bases between them. The germline V gene has CDR1 SGHTA and CDR2 FQGTGA. CDR3 sequence (DNA): TGTGCCAGCAGCTTAGCCAGGGAGGGTTTGCCCCAGCATTTT. Translation gives CASSLAREGLPQHF.

The chain combines TRBV9 with TRBJ1-3; D is ambiguous. Germline V CDR1 and CDR2: SGDLS, YYNGEE. V lost 0 bases and J lost 0, with 13 bases in between. This CDR3 has 17 amino acids. The CDR3 loop is CASSVVGTSSSGNTIYF. Here the CDR3 DNA reads TGTGCCAGCAGCGTAGTGGGCACTTCGAGCTCTGGAAACACCATATATTTT.

CDR3 in amino acids: CASSPFSYSNQPQHF. The DNA of the CDR3 is TGTGCCAGCTCACCGTTTTCTTATAGCAATCAGCCCCAGCATTTT. The genes are TRBV18 and TRBJ1-5; D is unresolved. Germline-derived CDR1 and CDR2 are KGHSH and LQKENI. V was cut by 3 bases and J by 0 bases, with 9 bases left in between. This CDR3 region has 15 residues.

The chain combines TRBV6-5 with TRBJ1-3; D unclear. The CDR3 has 13 residues. V was cut by 6 bases and J by 2 bases, with 8 bases left in between. CDR1 MNHEY and CDR2 SVGAGI come from the germline V gene. CDR3 DNA: TGTGCCAGCAGCCCCCAGGCTGGAAACACCATATATTTT. It yields the protein CASSPQAGNTIYF.

The chain carries TRBV5-5 and TRBJ2-2, with D perhaps TRBD2 (5 bases). The ends were cut back, 1 base at V and 1 base at J, with 8 bases in the middle. CDR3 length: 15 residues. Germline lookup yields CDR1 SGHKS and CDR2 YYEKEE (reference sequence). The CDR3 loop is CASSLRGQNTGELFF. The CDR3 DNA sequence: TGTGCCAGCAGCTTGCGGGGTCAGAACACCGGGGAGCTGTTTTTT.

The V and J genes are TRBV11-2 and TRBJ1-4; the D is unclear. The CDR3 consists of 14 residues. V was shortened by 0 bases and J by 7 bases, with 9 bases between the two germline ends. Germline lookup yields CDR1 SGHAT and CDR2 FQNNGV. For the CDR3, the DNA is TGTGCCAGCAGCTTAGACCATAATAGTGAAAAACTGTTTTTT. It yields the protein CASSLDHNSEKLFF. Together with reference TRBV11-2 and TRBJ1-4, the CDR3 gives the full variable domain: EAGVAQSPRYKIIEKRQSVAFWCNPISGHATLYWYQQILGQGPKLLIQFQNNGVVDDSQLPKDRFSAERLKGVDSTLKIQPAKLEDSAVYLCASSLDHNSEKLFFGSGTQLSVL.

V is TRBV14 and J is TRBJ2-2, with D tentatively TRBD1 (6 bases). This CDR3 is 16 amino acids long. V was cut by 2 bases and J by 0 bases, with 10 bases left in between. CDR1 SGHDN and CDR2 FVKESK come from the germline V gene. CDR3 loop: CASSQPGQTNTGELFF. As DNA, the CDR3 is TGTGCCAGCAGCCAACCCGGACAGACGAACACCGGGGAGCTGTTTTTT.

This chain uses TRBV7-6 with TRBJ2-2; TRBD1 might be the D (6 bases). The CDR3 sequence is 16 residues long. In germline, CDR1 is SGHVS, CDR2 FNYEAQ. V was shortened by 1 base and J by 3 bases, with 12 bases between the two germline ends. The CDR3 DNA follows: TGTGCCAGCAGCTTAGAGGCCCAGGGGTACACCGGGGAGCTGTTTTTT. Protein sequence: CASSLEAQGYTGELFF.

The chain links TRBV5-1 to TRBJ2-7; D is unresolved. The CDR3 is 12 amino acids. V was pared by 4 bases and J by 0 bases, with 5 bases between. In germline, CDR1 is SGHRS, CDR2 YFSETQ. CDR3 sequence: CASSASSYEQYF. The CDR3 DNA follows: TGCGCCAGCAGCGCCAGCTCCTACGAGCAGTACTTC.

The rearrangement uses TRBV10-3 and TRBJ2-2, with 8 positions matching TRBD2. Germline V gene data show CDR1 as ENHRY and CDR2 as SYGVKD. CDR3 length: 14 residues. V shed 9 bases and J 0 bases; nucleotides not matched to a gene: 3. CDR3 loop: CAITSGANTGELFF. The CDR3 nucleotides read TGTGCCATTACTAGCGGAGCGAACACCGGGGAGCTGTTTTTT.

The chain employs TRBV6-6 and TRBJ1-4; D perhaps matches TRBD1 (5 bases). Trimming stripped 6 bases from V and 3 bases from J, with 14 bases between. Germline CDR1 MNHNY, CDR2 SVGAGI (reference sequence). CDR3 length: 15 amino acids. CDR3 DNA: TGTGCCAGCAGCCTAGGGGCCGGACCTAATGAAAAACTGTTTTTT. Its translation is CASSLGAGPNEKLFF.

The J gene is TRBJ2-3, the V gene TRBV29-1, with 7 bases aligning to TRBD1. The CDR3 consists of 12 residues. Germline loops: CDR1 SQVTM, CDR2 ANQGSEA. V lost 6 bases and J lost 4; bases outside the gene matches: 4. The CDR3 DNA reads TGCAGCGTAGACGGGACAGCAGATACGCAGTATTTT. The encoded protein is CSVDGTADTQYF.

J is TRBJ2-1 and V is TRBV5-4; TRBD1 might be the D (8 bases). The CDR3 is 15 amino acids. The V end was cut by 4 bases, the J end by 0 bases, with 11 bases between. Germline V CDR1 and CDR2: SGHNT, YYREEE (reference sequence). In DNA form, the CDR3 reads TGTGCCAGCAGCAGCGGGACAGGCTCCTACAATGAGCAGTTCTTC. It specifies CASSSGTGSYNEQFF.

This chain uses TRBV4-3 with TRBJ2-3, with TRBD2 matching over 8 bases. J lost 6 bases, V lost 9 bases, and 17 bases had no gene match. The length of the CDR3 is 16 residues. Germline values: CDR1 LGHNA, CDR2 YSLEER. This CDR3 is CASGIRRGGPEDTQYF. CDR3 nucleotides: TGCGCCAGTGGGATTAGACGGGGGGGCCCGGAGGATACGCAGTATTTT.

The V gene is TRBV29-1, the J gene TRBJ1-6, with TRBD1 as a possible D gene (6 bases). This CDR3 contains 16 residues. With 0 bases removed from V and 0 bases from J, the gap between germline ends came to 9 bases. Germline V gene lookup returns CDR1 SQVTM and CDR2 ANQGSEA. In nucleotides, the CDR3 is TGCAGCGTTGAAGATCAGGGGAGCTCCTATAATTCACCCCTCCACTTT. It codes for CSVEDQGSSYNSPLHF. The whole variable domain, filled in from reference TRBV29-1 and TRBJ1-6, reads SAVISQKPSRDICQRGTSLTIQCQVDSQVTMMFWYRQQPGQSLTLIATANQGSEATYESGFVIDKFPISRPNLTFSTLTVSNMSPEDSSIYLCSVEDQGSSYNSPLHFGNGTRLTVT.